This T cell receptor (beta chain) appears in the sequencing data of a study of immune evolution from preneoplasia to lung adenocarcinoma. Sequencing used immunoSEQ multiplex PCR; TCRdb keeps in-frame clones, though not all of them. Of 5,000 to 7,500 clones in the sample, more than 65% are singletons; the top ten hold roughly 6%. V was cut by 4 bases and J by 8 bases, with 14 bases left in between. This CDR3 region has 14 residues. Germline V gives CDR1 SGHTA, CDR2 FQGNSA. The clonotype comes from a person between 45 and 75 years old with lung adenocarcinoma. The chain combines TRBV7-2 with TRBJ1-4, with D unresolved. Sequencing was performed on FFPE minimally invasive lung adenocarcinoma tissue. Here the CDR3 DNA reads TGTGCCAGCAGCTACTCCCCGGCCCCCGAAAAACTGTTTTTT. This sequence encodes CASSYSPAPEKLFF.